What follows describes a single T cell receptor beta chain. This sample was included in a study of blood T cell repertoires in COVID-19. Study information: Samples taken during acute and convalescent COVID-19 were collected in the United States, Italy and Spain. Sample material is recorded as cDNA or gDNA derived from T cells, B-cell-depleted T cells, or PBMCs.

The CDR3 has 13 residues. Germline V gene data show CDR1 as SGHTA and CDR2 as FQGTGA. Trimming removed 5 bases at V and 4 bases at J, with 11 bases between. In the source study's methods: Amplification of reference gene primers was used by the study to estimate nucleated cell counts. TCRdb's copy holds only in-frame clones and misses some; the assay was immunoSEQ multiplex PCR. V, J and clone size are taken as reported in that table, and D and trimming were inferred from the DNA itself. The sample records over 110,000 clones, about nine tenths being singletons. The source material was peripheral blood. This clonotype was obtained from a human donor in a cohort sampled during active COVID-19. This chain uses TRBV7-3 with TRBJ1-1; a possible D gene is TRBD1 (6 bases). The CDR3 DNA sequence: TGTGCCAGCAGCGAAACAGGGCGCACTGAAGCTTTCTTT. Translating gives CASSETGRTEAFF.